This T cell receptor (beta chain) is drawn from a study of blood T cell repertoires in COVID-19. Germline CDR1 is MNHEY and CDR2 is SMNVEV (reference sequence). Trimming cost V 9 bases and J 6 bases; bases outside gene matches: 9. This CDR3 contains 14 residues. Original analysis: Counts of nucleated cells, estimated from reference gene primer amplification, were obtained. The assay was immunoSEQ multiplex PCR, and TCRdb's table has in-frame clones only and misses some. V and J calls plus clone size are reproduced from that table; the DNA served to infer D and trimming. The sample has tens of thousands of clones; approximately 90% are singletons.

The genes are TRBV27 and TRBJ2-1, with 9 bases fitting TRBD1. Material: peripheral blood. This clonotype was obtained from a man in his 70s with active or convalescent COVID-19. The CDR3 protein is CASSGTGPFNEQFF. The CDR3 coding sequence is TGTGCCAGTTCCGGGACAGGGCCCTTCAATGAGCAGTTCTTC.